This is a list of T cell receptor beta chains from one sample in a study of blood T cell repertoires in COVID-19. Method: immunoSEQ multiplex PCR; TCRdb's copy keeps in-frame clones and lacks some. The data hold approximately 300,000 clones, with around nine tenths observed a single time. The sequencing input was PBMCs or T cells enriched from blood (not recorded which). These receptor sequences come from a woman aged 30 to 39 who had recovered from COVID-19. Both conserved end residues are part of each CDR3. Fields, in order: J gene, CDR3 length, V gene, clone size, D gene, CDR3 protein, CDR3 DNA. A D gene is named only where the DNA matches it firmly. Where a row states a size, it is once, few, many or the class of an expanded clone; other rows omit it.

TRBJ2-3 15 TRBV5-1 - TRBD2 CASSLETSGPDTQYF TGCGCCAGCAGCTTGGAGACTAGCGGTCCAGATACGCAGTATTTT
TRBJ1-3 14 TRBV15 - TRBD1 CATSRDRGRNTIYF TGTGCCACCAGCAGAGACAGGGGGAGAAACACCATATATTTT
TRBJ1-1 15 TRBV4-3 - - CASSQETGYGTEAFF TGCGCCAGCAGCCAGGAAACAGGTTACGGGACTGAAGCTTTCTTT
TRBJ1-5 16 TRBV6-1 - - CASSETVAFSNQPQHF TGTGCCAGCAGTGAAACTGTAGCCTTCTCTAATCAGCCCCAGCATTTT
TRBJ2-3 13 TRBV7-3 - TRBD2 CASSYGRSDTQYF TGTGCCAGCAGCTACGGGAGGTCAGATACGCAGTATTTT
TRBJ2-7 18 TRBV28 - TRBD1 CASSLDQIGTGYTYEQYF TGTGCCAGCAGTTTGGACCAAATCGGGACAGGGTATACCTACGAGCAGTACTTC
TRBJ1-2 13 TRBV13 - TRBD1 CASSSTGNYGYTF TGTGCCAGCAGCTCGACAGGGAACTATGGCTACACCTTC
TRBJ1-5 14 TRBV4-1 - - CASSHPRINQPQHF TGCGCCAGCAGCCACCCCAGGATTAATCAGCCCCAGCATTTT
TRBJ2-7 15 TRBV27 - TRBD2 CASSSFSGSSYEQYF TGTGCCAGCAGCTCCTTTAGCGGGAGCTCCTACGAGCAGTACTTC
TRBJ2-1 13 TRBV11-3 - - CASSFSEINEQFF TGTGCCAGCAGCTTTTCGGAGATCAATGAGCAGTTCTTC
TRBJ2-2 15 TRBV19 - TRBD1 CASSRDRGSTGELFF TGTGCCAGTAGCCGGGACAGGGGTAGCACCGGGGAGCTGTTTTTT
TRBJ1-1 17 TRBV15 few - CATSRVDMGMRNTEAFF TGTGCCACCAGCAGAGTAGACATGGGTATGAGGAACACTGAAGCTTTCTTT
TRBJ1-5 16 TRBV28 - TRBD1 CASRSRDRERNQPQHF TGTGCCAGCAGGTCCCGGGACAGGGAAAGGAATCAGCCCCAGCATTTT
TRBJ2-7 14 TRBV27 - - CASQGRGDSYEQYF TGTGCCAGCCAGGGCAGGGGTGACTCCTACGAGCAGTACTTC
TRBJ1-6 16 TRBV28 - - CASLGWETGYNSPLHF TGTGCCAGCTTGGGTTGGGAAACAGGGTATAATTCACCCCTCCACTTT
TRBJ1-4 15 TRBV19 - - CASKMGPATNEKLFF TGTGCCAGTAAAATGGGCCCTGCCACTAATGAAAAACTGTTTTTT
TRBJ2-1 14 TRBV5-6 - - CASSLGAPYVEQFF TGTGCCAGCAGCTTGGGGGCCCCGTACGTTGAGCAGTTCTTC
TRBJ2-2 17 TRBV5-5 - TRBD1 CASSSKDRGLLYGELFF TGTGCCAGCAGCTCGAAGGACAGGGGGCTTTTATATGGGGAGCTGTTTTTT
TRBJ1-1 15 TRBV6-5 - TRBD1 CASSIEGDRNTEAFF TGTGCCAGCAGTATCGAAGGGGACAGAAACACTGAAGCTTTCTTT
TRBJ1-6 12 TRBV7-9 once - CASSLERSPLHF TGTGCCAGCAGCTTAGAGCGCTCACCCCTCCACTTT
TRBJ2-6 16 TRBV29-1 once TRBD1 CSVLTGPPSGANVLTF TGCAGCGTTCTGACAGGGCCCCCCTCTGGGGCCAACGTCCTGACTTTC
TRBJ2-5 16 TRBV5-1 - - CASSLATGLVQETQYF TGCGCCAGCAGCTTAGCCACAGGGTTGGTTCAAGAGACCCAGTACTTC
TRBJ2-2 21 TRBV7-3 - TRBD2 CASSFLGLAGGPLINTGELFF TGTGCCAGCAGCTTTCTCGGACTAGCGGGAGGGCCGCTGATAAACACCGGGGAGCTGTTTTTT
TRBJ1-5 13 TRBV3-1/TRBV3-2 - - CASSQGGEQPQHF TGTGCCAGCAGCCAAGGGGGAGAACAGCCCCAGCATTTT
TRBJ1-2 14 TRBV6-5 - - CASTVHWGGYGYTF TGTGCCAGCACCGTTCACTGGGGGGGCTATGGCTACACCTTC
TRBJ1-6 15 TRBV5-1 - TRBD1 CASSLSGTGNSPLHF TGCGCCAGCAGCTTATCTGGGACAGGGAATTCACCCCTCCACTTT
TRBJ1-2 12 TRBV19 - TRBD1 CASSYRGDGYTF TGTGCCAGTAGCTACAGGGGCGATGGCTACACCTTC
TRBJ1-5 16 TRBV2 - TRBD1 CASRRYGTGNYQPQHF TGTGCCAGCAGACGCTACGGGACAGGGAACTATCAGCCCCAGCATTTT
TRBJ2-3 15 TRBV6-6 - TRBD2 CASSSLAGGHLSQYF TGTGCCAGCAGTTCATTAGCGGGAGGGCATCTATCGCAGTATTTT
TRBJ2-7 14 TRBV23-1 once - CASSQSGGSYEQYF TGCGCCAGCAGTCAATCGGGGGGCTCCTACGAGCAGTACTTC
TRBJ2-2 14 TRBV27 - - CASRRTGNTGELFF TGTGCCAGCCGCCGTACGGGGAACACCGGGGAGCTGTTTTTT
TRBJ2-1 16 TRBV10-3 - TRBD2 CAIRSLAGGTYNEQFF TGTGCCATCAGATCCTTAGCGGGAGGTACCTACAATGAGCAGTTCTTC
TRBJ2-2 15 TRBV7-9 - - CASSLVPSNTGELFF TGTGCCAGCAGCTTAGTTCCTTCGAACACCGGGGAGCTGTTTTTT
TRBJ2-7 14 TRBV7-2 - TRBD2 CASSLAGGLGEQYF TGTGCCAGCAGCTTAGCGGGAGGGCTGGGGGAGCAGTACTTC
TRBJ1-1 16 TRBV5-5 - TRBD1 CASSLLWTGINTEAFF TGTGCCAGCAGCCTACTATGGACAGGGATTAACACTGAAGCTTTCTTT
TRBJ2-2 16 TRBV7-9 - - CASSLQRATNTGELFF TGTGCCAGCAGCTTGCAGCGGGCTACGAACACCGGGGAGCTGTTTTTT
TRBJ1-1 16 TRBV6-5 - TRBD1 CASSYSTGAGNTEAFF TGTGCCAGCAGTTACTCGACAGGGGCAGGGAACACTGAAGCTTTCTTT
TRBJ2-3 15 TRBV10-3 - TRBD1 CAISPGTVDTDTQYF TGTGCCATTTCGCCCGGGACAGTCGACACAGATACGCAGTATTTT
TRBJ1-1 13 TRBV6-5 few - CASKGGMNTEAFF TGTGCCAGCAAGGGAGGAATGAACACTGAAGCTTTCTTT
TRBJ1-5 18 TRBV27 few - CASSFLSTVGSQNQPQHF TGTGCCAGCAGTTTTCTTTCTACCGTGGGCAGCCAAAATCAGCCCCAGCATTTT
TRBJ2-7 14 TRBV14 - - CASSPRQPTYEQYF TGTGCCAGCAGCCCCCGACAGCCTACCTACGAGCAGTACTTC
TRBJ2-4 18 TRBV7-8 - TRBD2 CASSPRTSGSEAKNIQYF TGTGCCAGCTCCCCACGGACTAGCGGGAGCGAGGCCAAAAACATTCAGTACTTC
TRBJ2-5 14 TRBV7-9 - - CASSLGSLSETQYF TGTGCCAGCAGCTTAGGGTCCCTTAGTGAGACCCAGTACTTC
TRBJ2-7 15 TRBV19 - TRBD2 CASSPGLAGSYEQYF TGTGCCAGTAGCCCGGGACTAGCGGGATCCTACGAGCAGTACTTC
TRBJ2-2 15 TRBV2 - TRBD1 CASSDDRADTGELFF TGTGCCAGCAGTGATGACAGGGCAGACACCGGGGAGCTGTTTTTT
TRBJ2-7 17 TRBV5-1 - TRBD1 CASSLVGTGILSYEQYF TGCGCCAGCAGCTTGGTCGGGACAGGCATCCTCTCCTACGAGCAGTACTTC
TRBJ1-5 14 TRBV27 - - CASSLTRGNQPQHF TGTGCCAGCAGTTTAACCAGGGGCAATCAGCCCCAGCATTTT
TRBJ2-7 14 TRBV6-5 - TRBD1 CASRGTGESYEQYF TGTGCCAGCAGGGGGACAGGCGAAAGTTACGAGCAGTACTTC
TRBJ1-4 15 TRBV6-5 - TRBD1 CASSYSGTGARKLFF TGTGCCAGCAGTTACTCTGGGACAGGGGCCAGAAAACTGTTTTTT
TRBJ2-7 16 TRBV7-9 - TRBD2 CASSLDTSGSIYEQYF TGTGCCAGCAGCTTAGATACTAGCGGGAGTATCTACGAGCAGTACTTC
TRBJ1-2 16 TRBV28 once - CASSFFRWGDDYGYTF TGTGCCAGCAGCTTTTTTCGATGGGGGGACGACTATGGCTACACCTTC
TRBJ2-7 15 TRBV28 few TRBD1 CASSPGTGTRGEQYF TGTGCCAGCAGCCCGGGGACAGGGACCCGTGGAGAGCAGTACTTC
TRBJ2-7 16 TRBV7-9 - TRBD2 CASSLGASGLAYEQYF TGTGCCAGCAGCTTAGGGGCTAGCGGATTAGCCTACGAGCAGTACTTC